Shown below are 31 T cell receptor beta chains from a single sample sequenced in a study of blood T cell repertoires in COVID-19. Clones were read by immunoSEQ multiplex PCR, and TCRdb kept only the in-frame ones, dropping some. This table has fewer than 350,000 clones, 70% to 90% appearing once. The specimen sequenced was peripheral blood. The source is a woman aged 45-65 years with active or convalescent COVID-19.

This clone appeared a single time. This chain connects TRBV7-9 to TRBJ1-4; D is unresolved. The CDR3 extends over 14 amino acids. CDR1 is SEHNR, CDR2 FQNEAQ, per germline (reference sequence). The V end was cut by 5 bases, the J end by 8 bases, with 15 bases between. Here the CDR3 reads CASSPNAGGEKLFF. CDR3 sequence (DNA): TGTGCCAGCAGCCCAAATGCGGGTGGAGAAAAACTGTTTTTT.

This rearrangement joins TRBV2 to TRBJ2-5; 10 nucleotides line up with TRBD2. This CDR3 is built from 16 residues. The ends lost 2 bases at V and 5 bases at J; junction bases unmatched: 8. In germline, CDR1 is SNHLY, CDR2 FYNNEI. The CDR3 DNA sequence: TGTGCCAGCAGTGAAACTAGCGGGGCCCTACGGGAGACCCAGTACTTC. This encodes CASSETSGALRETQYF.

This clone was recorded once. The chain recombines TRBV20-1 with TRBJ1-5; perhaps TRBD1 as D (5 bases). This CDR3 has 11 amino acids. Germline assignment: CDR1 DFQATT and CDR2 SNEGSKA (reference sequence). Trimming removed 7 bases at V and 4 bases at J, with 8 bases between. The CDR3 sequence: CSVAGNQPQHF. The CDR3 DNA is TGCAGTGTGGCAGGGAATCAGCCCCAGCATTTT.

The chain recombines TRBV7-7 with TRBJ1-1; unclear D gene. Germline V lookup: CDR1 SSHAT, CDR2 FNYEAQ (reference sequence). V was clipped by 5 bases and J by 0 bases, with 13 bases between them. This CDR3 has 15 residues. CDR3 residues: CASSPSGVMNTEAFF. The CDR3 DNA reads TGTGCCAGCAGCCCGTCCGGGGTTATGAACACTGAAGCTTTCTTT.

The CDR3 loop reads CASSFRGAGYEQYF. The DNA of the CDR3 is TGTGCCAGCAGCTTTAGGGGTGCGGGATACGAGCAGTACTTC. This chain links TRBV7-9 with TRBJ2-7; TRBD2 is a possible D gene (6 bases). The CDR3 contains 14 residues. The V gene lost 3 bases and the J gene lost 4 bases, with 13 bases spanning the gap. The germline CDR1 and CDR2 sequences are SEHNR and FQNEAQ (reference sequence).

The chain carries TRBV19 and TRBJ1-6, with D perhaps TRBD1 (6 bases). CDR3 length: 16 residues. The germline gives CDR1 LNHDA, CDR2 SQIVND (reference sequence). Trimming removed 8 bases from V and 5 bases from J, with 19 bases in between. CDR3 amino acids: CASALSGTTNNSPLHF. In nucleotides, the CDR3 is TGTGCCAGTGCTTTATCCGGGACAACCAATAATTCACCCCTCCACTTT.

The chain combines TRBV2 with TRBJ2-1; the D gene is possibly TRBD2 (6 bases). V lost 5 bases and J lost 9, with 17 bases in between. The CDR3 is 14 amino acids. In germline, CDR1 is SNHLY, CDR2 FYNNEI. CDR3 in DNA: TGTGCCAGCAGTACGGGACTCCGGGGTGGTGAGCAGTTCTTC. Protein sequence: CASSTGLRGGEQFF. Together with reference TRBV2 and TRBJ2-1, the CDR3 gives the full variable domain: EPEVTQTPSHQVTQMGQEVILRCVPISNHLYFYWYRQILGQKVEFLVSFYNNEISEKSEIFDDQFSVERPDGSNFTLKIRSTKLEDSAMYFCASSTGLRGGEQFFGPGTRLTVL.

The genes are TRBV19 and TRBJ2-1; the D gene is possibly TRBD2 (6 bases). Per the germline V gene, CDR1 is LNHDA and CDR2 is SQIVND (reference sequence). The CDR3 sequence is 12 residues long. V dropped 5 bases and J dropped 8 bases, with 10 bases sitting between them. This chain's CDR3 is CASSPREDEQFF. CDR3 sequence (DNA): TGTGCCAGTAGTCCCAGGGAGGATGAGCAGTTCTTC.

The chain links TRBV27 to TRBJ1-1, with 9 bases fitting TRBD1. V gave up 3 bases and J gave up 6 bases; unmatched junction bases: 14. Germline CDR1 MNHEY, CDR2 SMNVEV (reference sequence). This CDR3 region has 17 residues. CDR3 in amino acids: CASSFRGQGIAKAEAFF. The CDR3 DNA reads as TGTGCCAGCAGTTTCCGAGGACAGGGGATAGCTAAGGCTGAAGCTTTCTTT.

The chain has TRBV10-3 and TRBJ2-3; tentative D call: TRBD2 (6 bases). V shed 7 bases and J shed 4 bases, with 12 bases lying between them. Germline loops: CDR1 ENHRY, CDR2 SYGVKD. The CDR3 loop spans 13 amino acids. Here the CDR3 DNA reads TGTGCCATCACGGGGGAGCGGGCAGATACGCAGTATTTT. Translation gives CAITGERADTQYF.

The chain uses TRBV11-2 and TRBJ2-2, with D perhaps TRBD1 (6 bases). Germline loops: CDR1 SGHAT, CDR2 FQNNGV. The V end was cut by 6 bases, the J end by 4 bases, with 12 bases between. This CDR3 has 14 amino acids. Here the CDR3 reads CASSRTEPTGELFF. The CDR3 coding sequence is TGTGCCAGCAGTCGGACAGAACCCACCGGGGAGCTGTTTTTT.

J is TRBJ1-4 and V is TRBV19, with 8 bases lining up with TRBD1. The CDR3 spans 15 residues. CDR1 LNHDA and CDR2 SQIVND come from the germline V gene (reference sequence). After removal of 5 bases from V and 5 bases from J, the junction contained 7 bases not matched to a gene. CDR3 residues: CASSVGTGVNEKLFF. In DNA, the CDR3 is TGTGCCAGTAGTGTGGGGACAGGAGTAAATGAAAAACTGTTTTTT.

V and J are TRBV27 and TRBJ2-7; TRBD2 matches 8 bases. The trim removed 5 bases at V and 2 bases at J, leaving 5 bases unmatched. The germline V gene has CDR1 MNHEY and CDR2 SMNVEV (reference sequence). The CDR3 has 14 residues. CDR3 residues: CASSRREGTYEQYF. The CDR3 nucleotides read TGTGCCAGCAGTCGACGGGAGGGTACCTACGAGCAGTACTTC.

Here the CDR3 DNA reads TGTGCCAGCAGTGAAGTGGTACACACGGGGGCTTTCTTT. Translation: CASSEVVHTGAFF. The gene calls are TRBV6-1 and TRBJ1-1; D remains unclear. Between the trimmed V and J ends, which lost 1 base and 11 bases, there was a span of 14 bases. Per the germline V gene, CDR1 is MNHNS and CDR2 is SASEGT. The CDR3 consists of 13 residues.

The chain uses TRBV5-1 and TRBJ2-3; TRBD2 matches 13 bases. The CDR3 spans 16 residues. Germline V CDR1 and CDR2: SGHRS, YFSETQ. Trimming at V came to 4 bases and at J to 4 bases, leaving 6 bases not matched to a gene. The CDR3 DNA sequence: TGCGCCAGCAGCACCGGACTAGCGGGAGTCGCAGATACGCAGTATTTT. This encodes CASSTGLAGVADTQYF.

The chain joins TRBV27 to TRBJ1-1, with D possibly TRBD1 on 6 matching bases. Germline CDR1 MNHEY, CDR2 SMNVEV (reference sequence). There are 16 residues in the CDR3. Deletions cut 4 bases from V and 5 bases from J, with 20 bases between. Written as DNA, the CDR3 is TGTGCCAGCAGTTCCCCACATACAGGGTCGGGAACTGAAGCTTTCTTT. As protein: CASSSPHTGSGTEAFF.

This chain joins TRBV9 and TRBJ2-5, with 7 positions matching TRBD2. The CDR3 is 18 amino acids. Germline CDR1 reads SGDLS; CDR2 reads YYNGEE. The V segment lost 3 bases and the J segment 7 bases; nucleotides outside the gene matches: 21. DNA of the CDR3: TGTGCCAGCAGCGCGGGTGTGGATAGCGGGCCCCCTGGGGCGACCCAGTACTTC. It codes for CASSAGVDSGPPGATQYF.

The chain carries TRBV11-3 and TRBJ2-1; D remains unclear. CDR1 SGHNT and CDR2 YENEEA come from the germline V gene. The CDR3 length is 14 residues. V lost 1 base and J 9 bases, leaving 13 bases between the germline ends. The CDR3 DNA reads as TGTGCCAGCAGCTTAGGAGCGTCGGCGGCTGAGCAGTTCTTC. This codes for CASSLGASAAEQFF.

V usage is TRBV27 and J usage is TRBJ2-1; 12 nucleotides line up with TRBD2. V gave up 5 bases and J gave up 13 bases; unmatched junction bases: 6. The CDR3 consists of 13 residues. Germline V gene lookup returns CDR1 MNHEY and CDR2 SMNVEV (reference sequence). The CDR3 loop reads CASSGRLAGVQFF. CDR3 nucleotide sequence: TGTGCCAGCAGTGGGCGACTAGCGGGAGTACAGTTCTTC.

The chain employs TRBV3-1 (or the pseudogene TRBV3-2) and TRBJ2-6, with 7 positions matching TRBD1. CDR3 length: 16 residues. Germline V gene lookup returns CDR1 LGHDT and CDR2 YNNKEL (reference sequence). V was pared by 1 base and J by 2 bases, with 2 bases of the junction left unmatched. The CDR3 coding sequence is TGTGCCAGCAGCCAAGGAGGGGGCACTGGGGCCAACGTCCTGACTTTC. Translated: CASSQGGGTGANVLTF.

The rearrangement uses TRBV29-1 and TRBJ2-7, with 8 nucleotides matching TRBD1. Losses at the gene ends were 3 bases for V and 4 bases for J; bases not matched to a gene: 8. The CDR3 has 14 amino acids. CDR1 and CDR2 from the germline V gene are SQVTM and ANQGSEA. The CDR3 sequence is CSVDGQGFDYEQYF. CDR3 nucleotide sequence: TGCAGCGTTGACGGACAGGGTTTCGATTACGAGCAGTACTTC.

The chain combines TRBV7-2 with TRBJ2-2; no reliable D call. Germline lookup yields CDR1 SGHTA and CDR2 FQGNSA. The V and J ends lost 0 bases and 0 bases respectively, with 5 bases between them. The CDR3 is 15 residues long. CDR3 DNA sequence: TGTGCCAGCAGCTTAGCTGGCTCGAACACCGGGGAGCTGTTTTTT. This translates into CASSLAGSNTGELFF.

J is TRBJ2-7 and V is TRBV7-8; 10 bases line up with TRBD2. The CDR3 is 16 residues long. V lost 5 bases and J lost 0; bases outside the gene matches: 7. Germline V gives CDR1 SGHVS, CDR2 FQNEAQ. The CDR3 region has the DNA TGTGCCAGCAGCACTACTAGCGGGGATAGCTCCTACGAGCAGTACTTC. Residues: CASSTTSGDSSYEQYF.

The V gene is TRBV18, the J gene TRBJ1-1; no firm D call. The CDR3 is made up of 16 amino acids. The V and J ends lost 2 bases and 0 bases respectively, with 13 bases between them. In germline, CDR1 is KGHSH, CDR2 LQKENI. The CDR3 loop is CASSPSGVAMNTEAFF. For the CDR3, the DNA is TGTGCCAGCTCACCAAGTGGCGTAGCGATGAACACTGAAGCTTTCTTT.

The CDR3 nucleotides are TGCGCCAGCAGCTGGGAGCCCGCTAGCGGGAGCTCCGACCCTGCCAAAAACATTCAGTACTTC. Encoded protein: CASSWEPASGSSDPAKNIQYF. The rearrangement joins TRBV5-1 to TRBJ2-4, with 10 nucleotides matching TRBD2. This CDR3 is built from 21 residues. Germline values: CDR1 SGHRS, CDR2 YFSETQ. Losses at the gene ends were 3 bases for V and 1 base for J; bases not matched to a gene: 19.

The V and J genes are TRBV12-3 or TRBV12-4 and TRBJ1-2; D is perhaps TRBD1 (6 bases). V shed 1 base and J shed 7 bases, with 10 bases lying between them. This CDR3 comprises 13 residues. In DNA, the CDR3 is TGTGCCAGCAGTTTAGGACAGGCTGTTGGCTACACCTTC. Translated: CASSLGQAVGYTF.

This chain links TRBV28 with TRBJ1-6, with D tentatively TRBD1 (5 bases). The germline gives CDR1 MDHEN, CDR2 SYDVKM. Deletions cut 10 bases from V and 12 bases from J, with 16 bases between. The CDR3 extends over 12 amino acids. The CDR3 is CATRTSGGPLHF. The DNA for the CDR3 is TGTGCCACCAGGACCTCCGGGGGACCCCTCCACTTT. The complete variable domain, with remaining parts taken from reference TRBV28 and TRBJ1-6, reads DVKVTQSSRYLVKRTGEKVFLECVQDMDHENMFWYRQDPGLGLRLIYFSYDVKMKEKGDIPEGYSVSREKKERFSLILESASTNQTSMYLCATRTSGGPLHFGNGTRLTVT.

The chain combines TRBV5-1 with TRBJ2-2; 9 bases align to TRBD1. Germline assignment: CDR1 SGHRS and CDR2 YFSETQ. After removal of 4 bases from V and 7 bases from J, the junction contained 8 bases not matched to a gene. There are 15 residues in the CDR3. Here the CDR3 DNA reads TGCGCCAGCAGCGTTCTACAGGGGGCGAACGGGGAGCTGTTTTTT. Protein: CASSVLQGANGELFF.

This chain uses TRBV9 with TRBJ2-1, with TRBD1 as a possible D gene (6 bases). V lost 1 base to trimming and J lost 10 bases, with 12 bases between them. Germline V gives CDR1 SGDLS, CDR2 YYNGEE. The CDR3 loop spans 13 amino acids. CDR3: CASSVTGMGEQFF. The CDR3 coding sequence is TGTGCCAGCAGCGTAACAGGGATGGGGGAGCAGTTCTTC.

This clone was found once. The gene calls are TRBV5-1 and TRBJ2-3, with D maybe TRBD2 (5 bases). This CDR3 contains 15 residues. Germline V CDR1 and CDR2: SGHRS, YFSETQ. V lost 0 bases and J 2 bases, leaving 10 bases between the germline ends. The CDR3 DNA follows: TGCGCCAGCAGCTTGGAGCGCGGGTACACAGATACGCAGTATTTT. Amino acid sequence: CASSLERGYTDTQYF.

The CDR3 here is CAWSGILAGGSYEQYF. The CDR3 DNA follows: TGTGCCTGGAGTGGAATCTTAGCGGGAGGGTCCTACGAGCAGTACTTC. The rearrangement links TRBV30 to TRBJ2-7; 11 bases match TRBD2. After removal of 1 base from V and 1 base from J, the junction contained 6 bases not matched to a gene. The germline V gene encodes CDR1 GTSNPN and CDR2 SVGIG (reference sequence). The CDR3 covers 16 residues.